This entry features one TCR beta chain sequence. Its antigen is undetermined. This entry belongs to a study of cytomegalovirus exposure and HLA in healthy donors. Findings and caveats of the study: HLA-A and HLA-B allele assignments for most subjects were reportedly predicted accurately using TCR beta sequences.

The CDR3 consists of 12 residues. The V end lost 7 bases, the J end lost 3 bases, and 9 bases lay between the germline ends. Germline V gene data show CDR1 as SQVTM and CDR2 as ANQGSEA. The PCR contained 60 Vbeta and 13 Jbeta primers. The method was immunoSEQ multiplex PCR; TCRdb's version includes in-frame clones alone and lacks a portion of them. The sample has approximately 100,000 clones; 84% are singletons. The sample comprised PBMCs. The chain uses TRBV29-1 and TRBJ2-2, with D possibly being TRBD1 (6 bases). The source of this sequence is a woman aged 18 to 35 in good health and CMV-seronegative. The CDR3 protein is CSGGQHTGELFF. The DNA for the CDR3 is TGCAGCGGGGGGCAGCACACCGGGGAGCTGTTTTTT.